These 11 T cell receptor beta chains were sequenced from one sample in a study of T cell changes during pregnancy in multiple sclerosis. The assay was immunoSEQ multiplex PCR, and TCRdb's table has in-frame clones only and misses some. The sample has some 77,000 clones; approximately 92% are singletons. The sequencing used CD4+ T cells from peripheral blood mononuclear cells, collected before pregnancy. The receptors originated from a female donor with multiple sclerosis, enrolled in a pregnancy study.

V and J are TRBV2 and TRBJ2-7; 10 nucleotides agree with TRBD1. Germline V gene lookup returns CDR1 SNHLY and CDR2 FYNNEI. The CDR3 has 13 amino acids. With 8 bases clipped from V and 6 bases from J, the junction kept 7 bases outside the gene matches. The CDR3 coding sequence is TGTGCCAGCGATCGGGACAGGGGTGCCGAGCAGTACTTC. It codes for CASDRDRGAEQYF.

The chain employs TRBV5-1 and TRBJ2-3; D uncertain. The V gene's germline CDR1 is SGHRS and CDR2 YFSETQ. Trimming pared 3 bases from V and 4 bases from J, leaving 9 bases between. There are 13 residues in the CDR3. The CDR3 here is CASSSTMADTQYF. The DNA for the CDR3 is TGCGCCAGCAGCTCGACAATGGCAGATACGCAGTATTTT.

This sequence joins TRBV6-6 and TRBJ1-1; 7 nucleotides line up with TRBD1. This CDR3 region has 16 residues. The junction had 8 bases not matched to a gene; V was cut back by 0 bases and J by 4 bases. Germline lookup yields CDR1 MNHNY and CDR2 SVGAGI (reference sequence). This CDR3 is CASSYSKGAKGTEAFF. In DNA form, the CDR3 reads TGTGCCAGCAGTTACTCGAAGGGGGCGAAGGGCACTGAAGCTTTCTTT.

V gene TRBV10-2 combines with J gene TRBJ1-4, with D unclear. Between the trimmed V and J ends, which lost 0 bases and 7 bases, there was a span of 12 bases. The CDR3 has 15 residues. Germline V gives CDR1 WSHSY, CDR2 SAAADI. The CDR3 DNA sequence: TGCGCCAGCAGTGAGTCGGCAGGTCAAAGTGAAAAACTGTTTTTT. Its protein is CASSESAGQSEKLFF.

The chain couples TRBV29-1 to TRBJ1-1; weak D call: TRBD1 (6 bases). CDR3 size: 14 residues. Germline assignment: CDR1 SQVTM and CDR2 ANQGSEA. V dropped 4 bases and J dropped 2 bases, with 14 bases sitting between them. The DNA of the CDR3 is TGCAGCGTTGGAAAGACAGGTGAAAACACTGAAGCTTTCTTT. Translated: CSVGKTGENTEAFF.

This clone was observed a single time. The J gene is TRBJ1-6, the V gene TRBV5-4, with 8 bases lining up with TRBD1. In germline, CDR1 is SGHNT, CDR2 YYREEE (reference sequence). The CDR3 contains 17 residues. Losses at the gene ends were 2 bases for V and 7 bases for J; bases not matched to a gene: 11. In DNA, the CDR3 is TGTGCCAGCAGCTTTGGAGGACAGGGTCTAGACAATTCACCCCTCCACTTT. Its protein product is CASSFGGQGLDNSPLHF.

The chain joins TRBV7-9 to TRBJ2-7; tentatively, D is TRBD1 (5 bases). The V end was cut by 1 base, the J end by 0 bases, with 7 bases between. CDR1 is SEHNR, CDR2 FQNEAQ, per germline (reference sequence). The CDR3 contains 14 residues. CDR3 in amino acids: CASSLEGNSYEQYF. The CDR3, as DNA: TGTGCCAGCAGCTTAGAGGGGAACTCCTACGAGCAGTACTTC.

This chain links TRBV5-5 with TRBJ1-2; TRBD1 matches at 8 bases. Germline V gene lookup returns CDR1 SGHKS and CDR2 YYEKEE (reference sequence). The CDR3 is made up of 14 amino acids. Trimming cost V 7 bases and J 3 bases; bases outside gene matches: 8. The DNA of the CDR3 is TGTGCCAGCGGAGGGACAGGTTGGGACTATGGCTACACCTTC. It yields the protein CASGGTGWDYGYTF. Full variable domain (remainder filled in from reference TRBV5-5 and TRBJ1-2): DAGVTQSPTHLIKTRGQQVTLRCSPISGHKSVSWYQQVLGQGPQFIFQYYEKEERGRGNFPDRFSARQFPNYSSELNVNALLLGDSALYLCASGGTGWDYGYTFGSGTRLTVV.

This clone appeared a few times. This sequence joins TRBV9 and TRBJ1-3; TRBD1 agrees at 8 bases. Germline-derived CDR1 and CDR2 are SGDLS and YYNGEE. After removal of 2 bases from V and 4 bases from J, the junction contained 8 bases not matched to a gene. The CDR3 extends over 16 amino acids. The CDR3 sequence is CASSVDSRGLGNTIYF. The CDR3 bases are TGTGCCAGCAGCGTTGATTCCAGGGGGCTCGGAAACACCATATATTTT.

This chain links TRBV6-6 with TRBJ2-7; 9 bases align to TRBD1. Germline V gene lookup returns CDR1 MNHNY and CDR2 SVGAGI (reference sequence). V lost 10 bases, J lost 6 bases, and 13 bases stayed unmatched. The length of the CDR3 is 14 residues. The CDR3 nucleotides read TGTGCCACATCATGGGGACAGGGTCTTATCGAGCAGTACTTC. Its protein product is CATSWGQGLIEQYF.

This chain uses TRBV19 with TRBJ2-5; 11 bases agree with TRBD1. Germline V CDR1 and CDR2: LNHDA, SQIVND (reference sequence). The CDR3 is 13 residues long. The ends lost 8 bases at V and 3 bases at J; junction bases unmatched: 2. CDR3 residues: CASRDRGKETQYF. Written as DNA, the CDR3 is TGTGCCAGTCGGGACAGGGGGAAAGAGACCCAGTACTTC.